This T cell receptor beta chain was sequenced in a study of cytomegalovirus exposure and HLA in healthy donors (dated by TCRdb to the late 2010s). The study in broad terms: According to an earlier analysis of a few hundred of the donors, about 179 million T cells yielded some 110 million unique TCR beta sequences and 250 to 350 Gb of sequence data. The later analysis used no new phenotypic data to find candidate immune exposures, relying instead on TCR beta sequences and their occurrence across donors. The number of donors typed differed by locus, with 629-630 for A, B, C, DRB1 and DQB1, 522 for DQA1, 600 to 610 for DPA1, and some 450 for DPB1. Donor age, sex, ethnicity and CMV serostatus were collected together with the repertoire data. All discovery cohort repertoires had been generated using a single sequencing platform. A later analysis re-examined previously published TCR beta repertoires from roughly 650 donors and added high-resolution HLA genotyping to investigate patterns of TCR occurrence. The study used immunosequencing to profile the T cell repertoires of approximately 650 subjects and linked those repertoires to cytomegalovirus serostatus. Of the 350 to 450 genotyped donors, 81% were placed in the genetic ancestry cluster associated with self-reported Caucasian donors. HLA typing included class I and class II loci at four-digit resolution. An early release that covered 640 HLA-typed donors contained about 300 gigabases of sequencing data and tens of millions of unique TCR sequences. To decide whether each TCR beta V gene segment behaved as functional or pseudogenic, an earlier analysis of several hundred of the donors relied on high-throughput TCR beta sequencing. Genome-wide SNP genotypes for about 65% of the roughly 670 donors were used in a later genetic analysis, which treated that subset as a discovery cohort. The study combined high-throughput TCR immunosequencing, statistical association of individual TCRs with disease status, and machine learning to predict cytomegalovirus infection status. Roughly five DR-DQ haplotypes were handled as single units for association and clustering, since linkage in the cohort was strong. Besides the first cohort of roughly 640 subjects, a separate validation cohort made up of 90 to 150 different subjects was used. On average, roughly 250,000 unique TCR beta nucleotide sequences were sequenced per donor among fewer than 500 genotyped donors of the cohort, with roughly a sixth of those sequences being non-productive. The study aimed to test whether cataloging public T cell receptors could reveal signatures of past pathogen exposure.

Library preparation employed the immunoSEQ multiplex PCR assay. A mixture of 60 forward primers for TCR Vbeta segments and 13 reverse primers for TCR Jbeta segments was used in the multiplex PCR. The CDR3 region of rearranged TCR beta genes was amplified from genomic DNA by a multiplex PCR assay. The amplified TCR beta libraries were sequenced on the Illumina HiSeq System as 87-base-pair reads. Turning to the authors' computational methods: In a later analysis, some 80 million unique TCR beta chains were counted across the 650 to 750 repertoires, and roughly 9.9 million of these chains were shared by at least two donors. Raw reads were error-corrected and collapsed into unique sequences by a nearest-neighbor algorithm in which closely related sequences were merged to remove PCR and sequencing errors. To assign V, D and J gene segments, CDR3 sequences were aligned to IMGT reference sequences. For a sequence to be retained, a match of at least six nucleotides was required to both a V gene segment and a J gene segment. Rearrangements were classified as productive when the CDR3 lacked stop codons and remained in frame with V and J, and all other rearrangements were classified as non-productive. Following IMGT convention, CDR3 was defined as the stretch from the second conserved V-encoded cysteine up to the conserved J-encoded phenylalanine. The earlier analysis of about 500 of the donors excluded sequences that lacked an unambiguous match to a single V gene segment. In an earlier analysis of around 590 of the donors, a V segment was called functional when productive rearrangements were above 56.7%, and segregating when the standard deviation between donors exceeded 5%. A statistical classification framework was built for diagnosing cytomegalovirus status from the catalog of TCR beta chain sequences. In a later analysis, V and J genes were assigned by comparing TCR nucleotide sequences against IMGT/GENE-DB human TR gene sequences. The TCRdist pipeline was used in a later analysis to assign CDR3 sequences and most-parsimonious VDJ recombination scenarios. In a later analysis, each TCR beta chain was defined by its CDR3 amino acid sequence together with its V-gene family, and reads without a unique V-gene family were excluded. To address suspected cross-contamination and a sequencing artifact, a later analysis removed around 600 highly shared, low-generation-probability nucleotide sequences. In a later analysis, a clonal expansion index for each public chain was calculated from normalized within-repertoire ranks of inferred template counts. A later analysis computed generation probabilities with a VDJ recombination model fitted to out-of-frame rearrangements, and checked the results against IGoR. A later analysis scored TCR-TCR, TCR-HLA and TCR-CMV co-occurrence with hypergeometric tests, applying a repertoire-size bias correction to TCR pairs. To estimate false discovery rates, a later analysis permuted the HLA or CMV assignments 20 times. In a later analysis, co-occurring TCRs were grouped using DBSCAN, with TCRdist sequence similarity added in when clustering inside HLA-allele-positive subsets. Repertoires with fewer than 30,000 or more than 120,000 public chains, plus five repertoires with anomalous nucleotide sharing, were excluded from co-occurrence clustering. TCRdb took this table from immuneACCESS and kept in-frame rearrangements with V and J called. Such tables lack part of the clones; where checked against another copy, unresolved V genes explain under half of the gap, and the rest is unexplained. Clone size and V and J calls were adopted from that table, with D and trimming inferred from the DNA. This sample lists some 150,000 clones; about 83% were detected once. The ten largest clones capture more than 4.5% of the sample.

The CDR3 numbers 16 residues from cysteine through phenylalanine. Only the CDR3 DNA is retained, 48 bases long and in frame from the first base. The germline V gene supplies CDR1 SGHTA and CDR2 FQGNSA. V is pared back by 1 base and J by 6 bases, with 17 bases lying between the germline termini. Remarks on this clone: This clone's antigen is unknown. No per-base quality is available; no much larger clone lies one base away.

Broad study findings and their caveats: According to a later analysis, TCR association rates differed among HLA loci, with DRB1 alleles showing the most associated TCRs and HLA-C alleles showing the fewest. When HLA alleles, especially DR and DQ, strongly co-occurred, attributing TCR associations to individual alleles was difficult. A further reported finding was that TCR beta sequences accurately predicted the HLA-A and HLA-B alleles for most subjects in the first cohort. The only immune exposure information available for the cohort was CMV serostatus. Cytomegalovirus status was reported to be diagnosed by the classifier with high specificity and sensitivity in both the original and validation cohorts. In a later analysis, most CMV-associated TCR beta chains were found to appear HLA-restricted, with HLA associations seemingly driven largely by CMV exposure. Linkage disequilibrium might explain the correlated functional status among segregating V segments, but an unknown experimental factor could not be excluded. In a later analysis, HLA-associated TCR beta chains were found to be more clonally expanded and to have lower generation probabilities than equally common non-associated chains. In a later analysis, about 17,000 TCR beta sequences were associated with specific HLA alleles at a false discovery rate of 0.05. The authors suggested that the approach could potentially be extended to other disease states and immunological phenotypes. The cohort was sequenced for TCR beta chains only, and without alpha or paired-chain data the features that could be detected were limited. Across donors, most TCR sequences were observed very rarely, whereas some public TCRs were present in many individuals. An association between a missense DCLRE1C variant and V-gene and J-gene trimming of TCR beta chains was found in a later genetic analysis and replicated in an independent cohort. Because the 87-base-pair reads could not distinguish some IMGT-functional V segments, including TRBV6-2 and TRBV6-3, those segments were excluded. Broadly in line with IMGT annotations, most TCR beta V segments showed up in productive rearrangements about 90% or about 30% of the time in an earlier analysis of 450 to 750 of the donors. The earlier analysis of 587 of the donors excluded around 17 rarely observed V segments, including chromosome 9 orphons, because counts were too low. In vitro tests confirmed that a few of the cytomegalovirus-associated TCR beta chains recognize cytomegalovirus antigens. In a later genetic analysis, fewer N-insertions in productive TCRs were reported among donors in an Asian-associated ancestry cluster than the roughly 700-donor mean. HLA typing was unavailable for some donors at each locus, so association tests used only the typed subset. The study listed 164 TCR beta chains as associated with cytomegalovirus. A cluster of highly shared sequence variants was judged likely to represent a technical artifact of the sequencing pipeline. In a later analysis, several top co-occurrence clusters were reported to appear linked to parvovirus B19, influenza, CMV and Epstein-Barr virus. Sequencing depth was assumed to be roughly uniform across donors in the presence/absence analyses, though that assumption may not hold.

The cohort comprised approximately 700 healthy bone marrow donors. All cohort members were sampled while nominally healthy, although unrecorded immune exposures were likely present. The donor was CMV seronegative and was included in the group of a few hundred seronegative cohort members. Each donor provided a peripheral blood sample, and peripheral blood mononuclear cells were used for TCR beta sequencing. The Qiagen DNeasy Blood Extraction Kit was used to extract genomic DNA from the blood cell samples. The rearranged segments are TRBV7-2 and TRBJ2-3; the D gene is perhaps TRBD2, from 5 matching bases. Material: PBMCs. This clonotype originated in a woman under 40 in good health and CMV-seronegative. The nucleotides read TGTGCCAGCAGCTTAGGGGTCGCGGGTGGTGGGGATACGCAGTATTTT. It encodes CASSLGVAGGGDTQYF.